A single sample is the source of the 17 T cell receptor beta chains below, sequenced in a study of blood T cell repertoires in COVID-19. Here immunoSEQ multiplex PCR was the method, and the copy in TCRdb shows in-frame clones only, minus some. The table lists 270,000 or so clones, about 90% of them singletons. The specimen sequenced was peripheral blood. The receptors shown here come from a woman aged 55-69 years with COVID-19, enrolled during active disease.

This clone occurred once. The chain employs TRBV9 and TRBJ1-2; 7 bases are shared with TRBD1. The CDR3 is made up of 14 amino acids. In germline, CDR1 is SGDLS, CDR2 YYNGEE. Trimming took 3 bases from V and 2 from J; bases not matched to a gene: 4. DNA of the CDR3: TGTGCCAGCAGCGAGGGACAGCTAAACTATGGCTACACCTTC. Its protein is CASSEGQLNYGYTF.

This chain connects TRBV11-2 to TRBJ1-2; D gene uncertain. From germline, CDR1 is SGHAT and CDR2 FQNNGV. V was shortened by 2 bases and J by 1 base, with 2 bases between the two germline ends. The CDR3 loop spans 12 amino acids. The CDR3 loop is CASSLRNYGYTF. The CDR3, as DNA: TGTGCCAGCAGCTTACGTAACTATGGCTACACCTTC.

In this sample, this clone turned up once. This chain connects TRBV7-2 to TRBJ1-2; D is perhaps TRBD1 (5 bases). The CDR3 has 13 residues. CDR1 is SGHTA, CDR2 FQGNSA, per germline. Trimming stripped 5 bases from V and 4 bases from J, with 11 bases between. CDR3 DNA: TGTGCCAGCAGCCTAGGGGAGCGCTATGGCTACACCTTC. This codes for CASSLGERYGYTF.

This clone was observed a few times. The chain employs TRBV6-2 or TRBV6-3 and TRBJ1-6, with TRBD1 as a possible D gene (6 bases). V was shortened by 6 bases and J by 6 bases, with 18 bases between the two germline ends. CDR3 size: 16 residues. Germline V gene lookup returns CDR1 MNHEY and CDR2 SVGEGT. In DNA form, the CDR3 reads TGTGCCAGCAGCCCGGACAGAGGGTCGCCTAATTCACCCCTCCACTTT. Its translation is CASSPDRGSPNSPLHF.

The chain couples TRBV30 to TRBJ1-1; TRBD1 might be the D (5 bases). Germline assignment: CDR1 GTSNPN and CDR2 SVGIG (reference sequence). This CDR3 is 13 amino acids long. V lost 0 bases to trimming and J lost 10 bases, with 15 bases between them. CDR3 DNA: TGTGCCTGGAGTGTGGGGGGGACCACTCTAGCTTTCTTT. Its translation is CAWSVGGTTLAFF.

The chain has TRBV3-1 (or the pseudogene TRBV3-2) and TRBJ1-4, with D possibly being TRBD1 (6 bases). Germline V gives CDR1 LGHDT, CDR2 YNNKEL (reference sequence). This CDR3 region has 17 residues. Trimming removed 5 bases from V and 7 bases from J, with 23 bases in between. The CDR3, as DNA: TGTGCCAGCAGCACCAAACAGGGTGCTTGGACAGTTGAAAAACTGTTTTTT. The encoded protein is CASSTKQGAWTVEKLFF.

V usage is TRBV5-6 and J usage is TRBJ1-4, with 8 bases lining up with TRBD1. Trimming cost V 0 bases and J 8 bases; bases outside gene matches: 3. CDR3 size: 14 residues. Per the germline V gene, CDR1 is SGHDT and CDR2 is YYEEEE. This CDR3 reads CASSLGTGKEKLFF. In DNA form, the CDR3 reads TGTGCCAGCAGCTTGGGGACAGGGAAGGAAAAACTGTTTTTT.

J is TRBJ1-5 and V is TRBV30; 7 nucleotides align to TRBD1. The CDR3 runs 12 residues. CDR1 and CDR2 from the germline V gene are GTSNPN and SVGIG (reference sequence). The junction had 7 bases not matched to a gene; V was cut back by 5 bases and J by 9 bases. The CDR3 loop is CAWRQGFGPQHF. CDR3 sequence (DNA): TGTGCCTGGCGACAGGGTTTCGGGCCCCAGCATTTT.

This sequence joins TRBV18 and TRBJ1-6, with 7 bases that match TRBD1. Germline assignment: CDR1 KGHSH and CDR2 LQKENI. This CDR3 is built from 15 residues. The V gene end was trimmed by 3 bases and the J gene end by 10 bases; junction bases not matched to a gene: 9. CDR3 bases: TGTGCCAGCTCACCGGGACAGACAGGCGGGTCACCCCTCCACTTT. Its translation: CASSPGQTGGSPLHF.

This chain joins TRBV5-1 and TRBJ1-4; 8 bases line up with TRBD1. From germline, CDR1 is SGHRS and CDR2 YFSETQ. The CDR3 length is 15 residues. V dropped 0 bases and J dropped 8; count of bases not matched to a gene: 6. The CDR3 is CASSLVVGQGEKLFF. The CDR3 DNA reads as TGCGCCAGCAGCTTGGTAGTTGGACAGGGAGAAAAACTGTTTTTT.

V usage is TRBV27 and J usage is TRBJ2-2; the D gene is possibly TRBD1 (6 bases). The CDR3 loop spans 14 amino acids. Germline CDR1 MNHEY, CDR2 SMNVEV (reference sequence). V lost 7 bases and J lost 5, with 14 bases in between. The CDR3 nucleotides read TGTGCCAGCAACGTCAGGGGAAGGACCGGGGAGCTGTTTTTT. It specifies CASNVRGRTGELFF.

The V gene is TRBV5-1, the J gene TRBJ2-6; 9 positions agree with TRBD1. The CDR3 spans 18 residues. V dropped 3 bases and J dropped 0; count of bases not matched to a gene: 7. The germline CDR1 and CDR2 sequences are SGHRS and YFSETQ. The CDR3 coding sequence is TGCGCCAGCAGCTCTGGACAGGGGTCTAGCTCTGGGGCCAACGTCCTGACTTTC. Translation: CASSSGQGSSSGANVLTF.

The gene calls are TRBV5-8 and TRBJ1-3; unclear D gene. Trimming took off 0 bases at V and 9 bases at J, with 13 bases between the two ends. This CDR3 is built from 14 residues. Germline V gene data show CDR1 as SGHTS and CDR2 as YDEGEE. The CDR3 reads CASSLEAKTGTIYF. CDR3 bases: TGTGCCAGCAGCTTGGAGGCCAAAACGGGCACCATATATTTT.

The chain joins TRBV6-2 or TRBV6-3 to TRBJ1-1; D uncertain. The CDR3 consists of 12 residues. Trimming pared 4 bases from V and 5 bases from J, leaving 8 bases between. Germline loops: CDR1 MNHEY, CDR2 SVGEGT. DNA of the CDR3: TGTGCCAGCAGTTTCTCCGGGACTGAAGCTTTCTTT. Amino acids: CASSFSGTEAFF.

This chain joins TRBV6-5 and TRBJ1-4, with D maybe TRBD1 (5 bases). The CDR3 loop spans 15 amino acids. With 6 bases removed from V and 4 bases from J, the gap between germline ends came to 15 bases. Germline loops: CDR1 MNHEY, CDR2 SVGAGI. The CDR3 loop reads CASSTGVSGNEKLFF. The CDR3 DNA is TGTGCCAGCAGCACAGGAGTCAGTGGTAATGAAAAACTGTTTTTT.

The J gene is TRBJ2-1, the V gene TRBV5-1, with TRBD2 matching 7 bases. The CDR3 runs to 15 residues. J gave up 6 bases and V 6 bases, and 12 bases lay outside the gene matches. The germline CDR1 and CDR2 sequences are SGHRS and YFSETQ. CDR3 sequence reads: CASTREGPSGNEQFF. The CDR3 nucleotides are TGCGCCAGCACCAGGGAGGGGCCGAGTGGCAATGAGCAGTTCTTC.

This sequence joins TRBV7-9 and TRBJ2-2; 9 nucleotides align to TRBD2. The germline gives CDR1 SEHNR, CDR2 FQNEAQ (reference sequence). The junction had 13 bases not matched to a gene; V was cut back by 4 bases and J by 7 bases. The CDR3 is 17 amino acids. The CDR3 loop is CASSSEVAGAVGGELFF. Here the CDR3 DNA reads TGTGCCAGCAGCTCGGAAGTAGCGGGGGCCGTTGGCGGGGAGCTGTTTTTT.